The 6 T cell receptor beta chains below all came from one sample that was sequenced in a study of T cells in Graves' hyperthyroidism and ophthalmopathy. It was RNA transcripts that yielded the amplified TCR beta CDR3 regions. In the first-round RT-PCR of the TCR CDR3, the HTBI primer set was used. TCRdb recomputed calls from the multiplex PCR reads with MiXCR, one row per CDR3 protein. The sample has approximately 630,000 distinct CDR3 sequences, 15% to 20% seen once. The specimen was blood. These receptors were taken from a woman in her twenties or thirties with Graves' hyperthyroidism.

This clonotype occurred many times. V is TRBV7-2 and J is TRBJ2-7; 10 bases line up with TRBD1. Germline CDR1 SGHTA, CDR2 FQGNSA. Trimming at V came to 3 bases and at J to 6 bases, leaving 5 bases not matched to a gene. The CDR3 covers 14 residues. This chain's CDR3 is CASSLSTGGSEQYF. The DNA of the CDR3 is TGTGCCAGCAGCTTGTCGACAGGGGGCAGCGAGCAGTACTTC.

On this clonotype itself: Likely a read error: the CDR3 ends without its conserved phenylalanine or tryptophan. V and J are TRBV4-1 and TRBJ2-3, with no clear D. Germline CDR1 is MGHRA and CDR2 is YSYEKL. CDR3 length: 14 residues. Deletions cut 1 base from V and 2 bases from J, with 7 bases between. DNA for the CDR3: TGCGCCAGCAGCCAAGGACACTACACAGATACGCAGTATTCT. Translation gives CASSQGHYTDTQYS.

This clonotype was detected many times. CDR3 DNA sequence: TGTGCCACCTGGTGGGCAGCAGAAGAGACCCAGTACTTC. It specifies CATWWAAEETQYF. The chain joins TRBV6-1 to TRBJ2-5; no definite D call. CDR1 is MNHNS, CDR2 SASEGT, per germline. V gave up 10 bases and J gave up 3 bases, with 15 bases separating them. The CDR3 loop spans 13 amino acids.

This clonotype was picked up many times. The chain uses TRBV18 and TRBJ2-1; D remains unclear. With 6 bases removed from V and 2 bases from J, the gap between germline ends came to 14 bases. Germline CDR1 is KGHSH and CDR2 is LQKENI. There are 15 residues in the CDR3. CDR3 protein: CASSPKLKTYNEQFF. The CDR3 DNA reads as TGTGCCAGCTCCCCGAAGCTAAAAACCTACAATGAGCAGTTCTTC.

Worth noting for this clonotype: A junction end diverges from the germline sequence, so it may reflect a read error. This CDR3 reads CSARAVGSDPQYF. For the CDR3, the DNA is TGCAGTGCTAGGGCGGTCGGTTCAGATCCGCAGTATTTT. The chain is built from TRBV20-1 and TRBJ2-3; D is unresolved. CDR1 is DFQATT, CDR2 SNEGSKA, per germline (reference sequence). The CDR3 is 13 residues long.

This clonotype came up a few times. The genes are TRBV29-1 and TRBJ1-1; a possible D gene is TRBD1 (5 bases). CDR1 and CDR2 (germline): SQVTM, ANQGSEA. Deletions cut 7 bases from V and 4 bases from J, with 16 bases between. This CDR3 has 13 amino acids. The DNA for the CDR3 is TGCAGCGCTGGGGGACCGTGGGGCACTGAAGCTTTCTTT. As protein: CSAGGPWGTEAFF. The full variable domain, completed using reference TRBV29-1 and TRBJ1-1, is SAVISQKPSRDICQRGTSLTIQCQVDSQVTMMFWYRQQPGQSLTLIATANQGSEATYESGFVIDKFPISRPNLTFSTLTVSNMSPEDSSIYLCSAGGPWGTEAFFGQGTRLTVV.